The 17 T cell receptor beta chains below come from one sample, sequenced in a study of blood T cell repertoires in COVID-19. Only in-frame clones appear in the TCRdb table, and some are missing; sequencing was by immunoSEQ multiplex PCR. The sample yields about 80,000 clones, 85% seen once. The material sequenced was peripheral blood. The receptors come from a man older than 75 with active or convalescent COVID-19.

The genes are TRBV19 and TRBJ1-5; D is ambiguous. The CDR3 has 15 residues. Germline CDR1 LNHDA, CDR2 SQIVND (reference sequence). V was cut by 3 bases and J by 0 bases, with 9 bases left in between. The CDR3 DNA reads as TGTGCCAGTAGTATTGGGAGGACTAGCAATCAGCCCCAGCATTTT. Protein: CASSIGRTSNQPQHF.

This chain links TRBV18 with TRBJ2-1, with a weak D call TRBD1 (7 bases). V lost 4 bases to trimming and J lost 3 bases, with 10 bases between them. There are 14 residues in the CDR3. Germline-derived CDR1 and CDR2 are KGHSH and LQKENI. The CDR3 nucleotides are TGTGCCAGCTCACGGGGGGACAGCTACAATGAGCAGTTCTTC. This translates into CASSRGDSYNEQFF. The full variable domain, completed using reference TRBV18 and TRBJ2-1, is NAGVMQNPRHLVRRRGQEARLRCSPMKGHSHVYWYRQLPEEGLKFMVYLQKENIIDESGMPKERFSAEFPKEGPSILRIQQVVRGDSAAYFCASSRGDSYNEQFFGPGTRLTVL.

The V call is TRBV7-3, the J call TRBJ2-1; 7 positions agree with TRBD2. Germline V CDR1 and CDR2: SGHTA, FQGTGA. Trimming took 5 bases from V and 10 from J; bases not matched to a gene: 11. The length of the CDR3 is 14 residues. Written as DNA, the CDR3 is TGTGCCAGCAGCACACTAGCGTCCATTGGGGAGCAGTTCTTC. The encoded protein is CASSTLASIGEQFF.

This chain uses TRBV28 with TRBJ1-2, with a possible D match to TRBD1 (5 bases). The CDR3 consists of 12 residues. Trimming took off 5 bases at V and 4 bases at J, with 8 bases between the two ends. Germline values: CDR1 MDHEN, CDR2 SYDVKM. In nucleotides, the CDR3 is TGTGCCAGCAGTCAAGACAGCTATGGCTACACCTTC. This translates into CASSQDSYGYTF.

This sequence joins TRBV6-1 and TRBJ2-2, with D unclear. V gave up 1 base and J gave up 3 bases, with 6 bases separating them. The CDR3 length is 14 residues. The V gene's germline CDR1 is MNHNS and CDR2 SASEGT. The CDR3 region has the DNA TGTGCCAGCAGTGAAGGTCCTCACACCGGGGAGCTGTTTTTT. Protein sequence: CASSEGPHTGELFF.

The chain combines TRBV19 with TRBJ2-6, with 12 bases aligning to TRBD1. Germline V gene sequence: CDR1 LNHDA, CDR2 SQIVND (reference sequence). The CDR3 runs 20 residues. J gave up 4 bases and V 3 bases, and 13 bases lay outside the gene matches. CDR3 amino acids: CASSIDALGTGGTGANVLTF. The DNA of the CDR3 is TGTGCCAGTAGTATTGATGCGCTAGGGACAGGGGGCACCGGGGCCAACGTCCTGACTTTC.

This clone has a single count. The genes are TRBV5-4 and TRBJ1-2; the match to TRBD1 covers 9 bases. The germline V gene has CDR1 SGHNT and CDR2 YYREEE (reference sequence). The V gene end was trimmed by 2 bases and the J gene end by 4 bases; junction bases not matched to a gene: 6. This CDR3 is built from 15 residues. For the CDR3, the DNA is TGTGCCAGCAGCTTCCTGGCGGACAGGGGCTATGGCTACACCTTC. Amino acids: CASSFLADRGYGYTF. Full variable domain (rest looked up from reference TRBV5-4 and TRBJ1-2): ETGVTQSPTHLIKTRGQQVTLRCSSQSGHNTVSWYQQALGQGPQFIFQYYREEENGRGNFPPRFSGLQFPNYSSELNVNALELDDSALYLCASSFLADRGYGYTFGSGTRLTVV.

CDR3 protein: CASSAGGGGGTQYF. The CDR3 DNA follows: TGTGCCAGCAGCGCGGGCGGGGGAGGAGGTACGCAGTATTTT. The chain employs TRBV7-9 and TRBJ2-3, with 7 bases aligning to TRBD2. Trimming cost V 5 bases and J 8 bases; bases outside gene matches: 10. From germline, CDR1 is SEHNR and CDR2 FQNEAQ (reference sequence). This CDR3 contains 14 residues.

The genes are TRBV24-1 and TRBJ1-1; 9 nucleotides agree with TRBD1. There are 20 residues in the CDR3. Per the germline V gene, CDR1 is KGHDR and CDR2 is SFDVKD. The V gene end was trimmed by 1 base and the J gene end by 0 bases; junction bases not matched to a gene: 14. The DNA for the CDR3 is TGTGCCACCAGTGATTTCCCCGGACAGGGGTCCGACTTGGTGAACACTGAAGCTTTCTTT. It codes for CATSDFPGQGSDLVNTEAFF.

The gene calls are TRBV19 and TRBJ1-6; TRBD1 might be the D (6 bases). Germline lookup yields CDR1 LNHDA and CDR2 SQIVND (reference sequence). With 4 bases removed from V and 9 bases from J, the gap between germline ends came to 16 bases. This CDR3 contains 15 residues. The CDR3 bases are TGTGCCAGTAGTACCGGAACAGGGATCGGTTCACCCCTCCACTTT. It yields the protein CASSTGTGIGSPLHF.

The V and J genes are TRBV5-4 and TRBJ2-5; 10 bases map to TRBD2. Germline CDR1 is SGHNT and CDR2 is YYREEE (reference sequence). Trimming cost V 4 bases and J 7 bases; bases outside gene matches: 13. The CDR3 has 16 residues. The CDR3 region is CASSQGLAESRSTQYF. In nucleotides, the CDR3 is TGTGCCAGCAGCCAAGGACTAGCGGAATCAAGATCGACCCAGTACTTC.

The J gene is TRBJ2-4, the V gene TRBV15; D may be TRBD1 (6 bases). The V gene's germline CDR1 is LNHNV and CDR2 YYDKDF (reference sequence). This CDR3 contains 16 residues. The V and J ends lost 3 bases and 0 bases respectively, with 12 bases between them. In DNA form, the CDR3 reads TGTGCCACCAGCAGGGGTGACAGGATAGCCAAAAACATTCAGTACTTC. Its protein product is CATSRGDRIAKNIQYF. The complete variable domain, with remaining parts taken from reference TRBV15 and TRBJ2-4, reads DAMVIQNPRYQVTQFGKPVTLSCSQTLNHNVMYWYQQKSSQAPKLLFHYYDKDFNNEADTPDNFQSRRPNTSFCFLDIRSPGLGDTAMYLCATSRGDRIAKNIQYFGAGTRLSVL.

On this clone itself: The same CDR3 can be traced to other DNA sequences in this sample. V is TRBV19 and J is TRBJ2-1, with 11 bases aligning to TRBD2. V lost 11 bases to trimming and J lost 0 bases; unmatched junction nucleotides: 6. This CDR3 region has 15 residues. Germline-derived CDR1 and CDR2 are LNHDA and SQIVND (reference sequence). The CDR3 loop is CASRTSGPSYNEQFF. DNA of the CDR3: TGTGCCTCTAGGACTAGCGGGCCCTCCTACAATGAGCAGTTCTTC.

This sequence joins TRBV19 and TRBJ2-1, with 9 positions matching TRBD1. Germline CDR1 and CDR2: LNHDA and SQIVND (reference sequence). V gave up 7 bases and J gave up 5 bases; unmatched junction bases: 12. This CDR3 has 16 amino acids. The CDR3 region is CASTSISGQGNNEQFF. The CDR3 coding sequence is TGTGCCAGTACCTCAATCTCGGGACAGGGCAACAATGAGCAGTTCTTC.

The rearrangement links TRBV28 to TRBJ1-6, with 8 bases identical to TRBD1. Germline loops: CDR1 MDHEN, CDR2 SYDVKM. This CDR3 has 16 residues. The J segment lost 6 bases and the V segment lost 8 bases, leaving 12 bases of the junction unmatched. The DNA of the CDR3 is TGTGCCAGCCAAGCCAGGGGGCGGGGAGTTAATTCACCCCTCCACTTT. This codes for CASQARGRGVNSPLHF.

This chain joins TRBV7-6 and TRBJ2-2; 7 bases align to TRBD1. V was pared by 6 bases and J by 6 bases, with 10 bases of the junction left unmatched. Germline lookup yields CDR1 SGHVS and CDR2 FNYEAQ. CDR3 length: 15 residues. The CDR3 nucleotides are TGTGCCAGCAGGAAACAGGGGATACCGTCCGGGGAGCTGTTTTTT. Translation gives CASRKQGIPSGELFF. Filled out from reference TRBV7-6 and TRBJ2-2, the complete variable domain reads GAGVSQSPRYKVTKRGQDVALRCDPISGHVSLYWYRQALGQGPEFLTYFNYEAQQDKSGLPNDRFSAERPEGSISTLTIQRTEQRDSAMYRCASRKQGIPSGELFFGEGSRLTVL.

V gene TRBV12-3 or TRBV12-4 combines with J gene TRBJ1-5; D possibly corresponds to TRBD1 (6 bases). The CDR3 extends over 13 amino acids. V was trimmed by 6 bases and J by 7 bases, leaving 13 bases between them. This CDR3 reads CASRPGEYQPQHF. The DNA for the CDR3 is TGTGCCAGCAGACCAGGGGAATACCAGCCCCAGCATTTT.